These 28 T cell receptor beta chains originate from one sample sequenced in a study of tumor-infiltrating lymphocytes in primary liver carcinoma. Bulk tissue was left unsorted, and RNA and DNA were co-extracted from about 19-30 mg of it. TCR beta cDNA came from roughly 0.45 ug total RNA, primed with a constant-region primer. What produced the TCR beta libraries was three nested multiplex PCR rounds using slightly modified ARM-PCR. The first two PCR rounds used TRBV1-TRBV30 forward primers with a C-beta reverse primer, about 10 cycles each. Each CDR3 protein gets one entry after TCRdb re-called the multiplex PCR reads with MiXCR. The sample consists of roughly 200,000 distinct CDR3 sequences, around 81% of them appearing once. Sequenced sample: tumor tissue from primary liver carcinoma. The receptors were sampled from a man aged 35-49 years with primary liver carcinoma and hepatitis B virus infection.

The table lists this clonotype with a count of one. The conserved closing phenylalanine or tryptophan is absent in this CDR3, likely reflecting a read error. V is TRBV6-2 or TRBV6-3 and J is TRBJ2-3; D perhaps matches TRBD1 (5 bases). The CDR3 is 14 amino acids. CDR1 and CDR2 from the germline V gene are MNHEY and SVGEGT. Trimming took off 6 bases at V and 2 bases at J, with 12 bases between the two ends. CDR3 region: CASRQGAHTDTQYL. The CDR3 DNA reads TGTGCCAGCAGACAAGGGGCGCACACAGATACGCAGTATCTT.

A remark on this clonotype: Since a much larger clone is just one base distant, this may be a read error. This chain connects TRBV2 to TRBJ2-7; D is perhaps TRBD1 (5 bases). The CDR3 extends over 14 amino acids. The germline CDR1 and CDR2 sequences are SNHLY and FYNNEI. Trimming left V 6 bases short and J 5 bases short, with 17 bases between. The CDR3: CASSKVRGSDEQYF. The CDR3 DNA follows: TGTGCCAGCAGCAAAGTAAGGGGCTCGGACGAGCAGTACTTC.

A note on this clonotype: No conserved phenylalanine or tryptophan ends this CDR3, so it is likely a read error. The rearrangement joins TRBV29-1 to TRBJ1-5; D call uncertain. The CDR3 runs to 13 residues. Germline V gene lookup returns CDR1 SQVTM and CDR2 ANQGSEA. The CDR3 sequence is CSVVWQINQPQHL. In DNA form, the CDR3 reads TGCAGTGTTGTCTGGCAGATCAATCAGCCCCAGCATTTA.

The chain is built from TRBV5-1 and TRBJ2-7; 8 bases are shared with TRBD2. J was trimmed by 0 bases and V by 2 bases; bases with no gene match: 16. Germline assignment: CDR1 SGHRS and CDR2 YFSETQ. The CDR3 loop spans 19 amino acids. This chain's CDR3 is CASSLNQRRLAGPSYEQYF. Here the CDR3 DNA reads TGCGCCAGCAGCTTAAATCAACGGCGGCTAGCGGGCCCCTCCTACGAGCAGTACTTC.

This clonotype was seen a single time. Germline and junction disagree at one end, which may indicate a read error. In DNA form, the CDR3 reads TGCGCCTGGGATCCACCCAGCGGGGACCTAAATGAGCGGTTCTTC. Amino acid sequence: CAWDPPSGDLNERFF. The chain is built from TRBV30 and TRBJ2-1, with TRBD2 identical over 7 bases. Germline lookup yields CDR1 GTSNPN and CDR2 SVGIG (reference sequence). The CDR3 loop spans 15 amino acids.

This clonotype is a singleton in its sample. Lacking the conserved final phenylalanine or tryptophan, this CDR3 likely reflects a read error. The chain uses TRBV4-1 and TRBJ2-1; D unresolved. The CDR3 totals 16 residues. Per the germline V gene, CDR1 is MGHRA and CDR2 is YSYEKL. The CDR3 spells CASSQDRTPSYDEQFL. Written as DNA, the CDR3 is TGCGCCAGCAGCCAAGATCGGACCCCCTCCTACGATGAGCAGTTCCTC.

This clonotype was detected once. V and J are TRBV29-1 and TRBJ2-1, with D unresolved. The CDR3 has 14 residues. The germline V and J ends were trimmed by 7 bases and 0 bases, with 13 bases remaining between them. Germline V gene lookup returns CDR1 SQVTM and CDR2 ANQGSEA. DNA for the CDR3: TGCAGCGCTGCTCGCTGGAGCTCCTACAATGAGCAGTTCTTC. Translating gives CSAARWSSYNEQFF.

Points on this clonotype: The conserved phenylalanine or tryptophan normally closing the CDR3 is absent here, so this likely arose from a read error. It is unclear where the CDR3 begins or ends on the DNA, so no DNA is shown, and the CDR3 is as TCRdb lists it. This chain joins TRBV29-1 and TRBJ2-1; the table's D call TRBD2 went unverified against the DNA. In germline, CDR1 is SQVTM, CDR2 ANQGSEA. The CDR3 spans 11 amino acids, including both terminal residues. The CDR3: CNGDQRGARVL.

Remarks on this clonotype: Germline and junction disagree at one end, which may indicate a read error. The chain joins TRBV29-1 to TRBJ2-2; 10 bases are a match to TRBD2. The CDR3 has 15 residues. CDR1 SQVTM and CDR2 ANQGSEA come from the germline V gene. The CDR3 region is CGVGTSAANTGELLF. In nucleotides, the CDR3 is TGCGGCGTTGGGACTAGCGCGGCGAACACCGGGGAACTATTATTT.

Note on this clonotype: This CDR3 is missing its conserved last phenylalanine or tryptophan, likely due to a read error. This chain connects TRBV10-3 to TRBJ2-3, with 8 bases matching TRBD2. Germline-derived CDR1 and CDR2 are ENHRY and SYGVKD. This CDR3 is 13 amino acids long. CDR3 residues: CATRTSLTATQYC. CDR3 bases: TGTGCAACTCGGACTAGCTTGACAGCTACGCAGTATTGT.

In its sample, this clonotype was seen a few times. At one boundary the junction diverges from the germline segment, which might be a read error. The rearrangement links TRBV4-3 to TRBJ2-1, with D perhaps TRBD1 (6 bases). CDR3 length: 17 amino acids. The germline V gene has CDR1 LGHNA and CDR2 YSLEER. Written as DNA, the CDR3 is TGCGCCAGTAGCCAATTGACAGGCAACCTCTCCTACAATGAGCAGTTCTTC. Translated: CASSQLTGNLSYNEQFF.

A note on this clonotype: One base away lies a much larger clone, so this may be a sequencing read error. V gene TRBV2 combines with J gene TRBJ1-2; D uncertain. The CDR3 has 14 amino acids. Germline V CDR1 and CDR2: SNHLY, FYNNEI. Trimming pared 0 bases from V and 6 bases from J, leaving 11 bases between. The CDR3 DNA sequence: TGTGCCAGCAGTGAAGCCCAGGTGGTAGATGGCTACACCTTC. This gives the protein CASSEAQVVDGYTF. The full variable domain, with the rest looked up from reference TRBV2 and TRBJ1-2, is EPEVTQTPSHQVTQMGQEVILRCVPISNHLYFYWYRQILGQKVEFLVSFYNNEISEKSEIFDDQFSVERPDGSNFTLKIRSTKLEDSAMYFCASSEAQVVDGYTFGSGTRLTVV.

To note about this clonotype: No conserved phenylalanine or tryptophan is present at the end of the CDR3, so a read error is the likely explanation. The V call is TRBV11-2, the J call TRBJ2-2, with D hard to call. CDR3 size: 14 residues. Germline V gene data show CDR1 as SGHAT and CDR2 as FQNNGV. The CDR3 sequence is CTCNTDLDTGELFI. The CDR3 DNA reads as TGTACCTGCAACACAGACTTGGACACCGGGGAGCTGTTTATT.

For this clonotype: Mismatch with germline at one junction end may stem from a read error. The chain couples TRBV4-1 to TRBJ2-1, with D tentatively TRBD1 or TRBD2 (7 bases each). The germline V gene encodes CDR1 MGHRA and CDR2 YSYEKL. The length of the CDR3 is 17 residues. The CDR3 coding sequence is TGCGCCAGCAGCCAGGATATAAGGGCTAGCAGGGGGGGTGAGGAGTTCTTC. Translating gives CASSQDIRASRGGEEFF.

Details on this clonotype: A clone one base away is much larger, so this may be a read error. V is TRBV7-8 and J is TRBJ2-7, with 9 bases aligning to TRBD1. CDR3 length: 15 amino acids. The trim removed 5 bases at V and 4 bases at J, leaving 9 bases unmatched. Germline assignment: CDR1 SGHVS and CDR2 FQNEAQ. The CDR3 DNA sequence: TGTGCCAGCAGCCACCGGGACAGGGAGGGGTACGAGCAGTACTTC. It specifies CASSHRDREGYEQYF.

This clonotype was observed a few times. As DNA, the CDR3 is TGTGCCAGCGCCCGTGAGGGGTACCCCTACGAGCAGTACTTC. This encodes CASAREGYPYEQYF. V is TRBV19 and J is TRBJ2-7; either TRBD1 or TRBD2 may fit D (5 bases each). The germline V and J ends were trimmed by 9 bases and 2 bases, with 17 bases remaining between them. The CDR3 runs to 14 residues. Germline CDR1 LNHDA, CDR2 SQIVND (reference sequence).

With respect to this clonotype: Germline and junction disagree at one end, which may indicate a read error. The V call is TRBV5-5, the J call TRBJ2-3, with 8 positions matching TRBD1. Germline lookup yields CDR1 SGHKS and CDR2 YYEKEE (reference sequence). This CDR3 region has 15 residues. The CDR3 reads CASILTRGHPDTQYF. CDR3 nucleotides: TGTGCCAGCATCTTGACCAGGGGGCACCCAGATACGCAGTATTTT.

This clonotype has at least ten counts. V usage is TRBV7-9 and J usage is TRBJ1-1; 9 bases are shared with TRBD1. The length of the CDR3 is 17 residues. The trim removed 4 bases at V and 1 base at J, leaving 10 bases unmatched. Germline CDR1 is SEHNR and CDR2 is FQNEAQ (reference sequence). CDR3 amino acids: CASSSGTGITRNTEAFF. The CDR3 DNA is TGTGCCAGCAGCTCAGGGACAGGGATCACAAGGAACACTGAAGCTTTCTTT.

This chain links TRBV12-3 or TRBV12-4 with TRBJ2-2, with D maybe TRBD2 (6 bases). This CDR3 is 15 amino acids long. V gave up 5 bases and J gave up 4 bases, with 14 bases separating them. The CDR3 here is CASSRLVGTTGELFF. In DNA form, the CDR3 reads TGTGCCAGCAGTAGACTAGTGGGTACCACCGGGGAGCTGTTTTTT.

As for this clonotype: The CDR3 carries no conserved terminal phenylalanine or tryptophan, so it likely arises from a read error. V and J are TRBV29-1 and TRBJ2-6; the D is unclear. CDR3 length equals 12 residues. CDR1 is SQVTM, CDR2 ANQGSEA, per germline. Here the CDR3 reads CSVDSGVNVLTL. CDR3 DNA: TGCAGCGTTGACTCTGGGGTCAACGTCCTGACTCTC.

As concerns this clonotype: One end of the junction fails to match germline, which may point to a read error. The V call is TRBV6-5, the J call TRBJ1-3, with D uncertain. Germline CDR1 and CDR2: MNHEY and SVGAGI. CDR3 length equals 14 residues. CDR3 protein: CASKPKVSGDTIYF. The CDR3 bases are TGTGCCAGCAAGCCCAAAGTCTCTGGAGACACCATATATTTT.

This chain connects TRBV30 to TRBJ2-7, with D perhaps given as TRBD1 or TRBD2 (6 bases each). Germline V gives CDR1 GTSNPN, CDR2 SVGIG (reference sequence). Trimming cost V 6 bases and J 10 bases, with 22 bases left between them. The CDR3 is made up of 13 amino acids. CDR3 DNA sequence: TGTGCCTGTAGTTTCTGGGGGGCTGGAGATCAGTACTTC. Its protein product is CACSFWGAGDQYF.

The chain recombines TRBV5-1 with TRBJ2-5; no firm D call. Germline loops: CDR1 SGHRS, CDR2 YFSETQ. This CDR3 spans 15 amino acids. Trimming removed 1 base from V and 3 bases from J, with 13 bases in between. The chain's CDR3 is CASSLYLGLEETQYF. CDR3 in DNA: TGCGCCAGCAGCTTGTATCTGGGCCTGGAAGAGACCCAGTACTTC.

A note on this clonotype: One end of the junction fails to match germline, which may point to a read error. DNA for the CDR3: TGTGGCAGCAGCTTGAGTATAGGTGTCCAAGATACGCAGTATTTT. Its translation: CGSSLSIGVQDTQYF. V is TRBV5-4 and J is TRBJ2-3; D gene unclear. The V gene's germline CDR1 is SGHNT and CDR2 YYREEE (reference sequence). The CDR3 consists of 15 residues.

With regard to this clonotype: Germline and junction disagree at one end, which may indicate a read error. The chain is built from TRBV4-1 and TRBJ2-7; D is uncertain. CDR1 MGHRA and CDR2 YSYEKL come from the germline V gene. The CDR3 spans 14 residues. The CDR3 loop reads CASNQETPVDEQYF. CDR3 coding DNA: TGCGCCAGCAACCAAGAGACCCCTGTTGACGAGCAGTATTTC.

Concerning this clonotype itself: This may be a read error, as it is one base from a much larger clone. The chain employs TRBV5-1 and TRBJ1-1; 7 bases agree with TRBD1. The germline gives CDR1 SGHRS, CDR2 YFSETQ. Trimming removed 7 bases from V and 1 base from J; junction bases left unmatched: 7. This CDR3 spans 14 amino acids. The CDR3 loop reads CASQPGTANTEAFF. The CDR3, as DNA: TGCGCCAGCCAGCCCGGGACAGCGAACACTGAAGCTTTCTTT.

The chain is built from TRBV29-1 and TRBJ1-2; unclear D gene. Deletions cut 6 bases from V and 4 bases from J, with 15 bases between. The CDR3 consists of 13 residues. CDR1 and CDR2 from the germline V gene are SQVTM and ANQGSEA. The CDR3 spells CSVRSLRAYGYTF. CDR3 sequence (DNA): TGCAGCGTCCGATCATTGCGCGCCTATGGCTACACCTTC. Based on the CDR3 plus reference TRBV29-1 and TRBJ1-2, the full variable domain is SAVISQKPSRDICQRGTSLTIQCQVDSQVTMMFWYRQQPGQSLTLIATANQGSEATYESGFVIDKFPISRPNLTFSTLTVSNMSPEDSSIYLCSVRSLRAYGYTFGSGTRLTVV.

The chain combines TRBV7-3 with TRBJ2-3; D call uncertain. V dropped 2 bases and J dropped 0 bases, with 6 bases sitting between them. In germline, CDR1 is SGHTA, CDR2 FQGTGA. CDR3 size: 14 residues. CDR3 in amino acids: CASSLARSTDTQYF. CDR3 coding DNA: TGTGCCAGCAGCTTAGCGAGGAGCACAGATACGCAGTATTTT.